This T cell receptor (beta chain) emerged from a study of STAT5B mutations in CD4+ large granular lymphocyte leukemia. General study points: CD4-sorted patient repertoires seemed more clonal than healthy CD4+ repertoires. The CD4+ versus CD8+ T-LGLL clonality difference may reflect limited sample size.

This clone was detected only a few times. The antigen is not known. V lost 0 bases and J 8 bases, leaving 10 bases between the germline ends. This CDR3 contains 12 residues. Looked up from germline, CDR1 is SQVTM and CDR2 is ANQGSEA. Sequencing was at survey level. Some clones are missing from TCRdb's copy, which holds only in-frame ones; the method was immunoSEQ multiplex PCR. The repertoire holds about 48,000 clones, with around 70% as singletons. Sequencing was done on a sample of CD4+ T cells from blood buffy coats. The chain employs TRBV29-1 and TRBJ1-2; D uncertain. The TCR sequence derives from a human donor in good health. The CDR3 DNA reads TGCAGCGTTGAAGATCCTACGGCCGGCTACACCTTC. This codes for CSVEDPTAGYTF.